What follows describes a single TCR beta chain. Its antigen is not known. These data are taken from a study of T cell repertoires in cytomegalovirus infection. Study-level information: Selected CMV epitopes included recently identified HLA-C-restricted ones as well as well-studied HLA-B-restricted ones. Public TCR beta signatures marked donors with CMV infection and the matching HLA. General study points: HLA-C-restricted CMV-specific TCR beta clonotypes prevailed in the ex vivo response.

The V gene's germline CDR1 is MNHGY and CDR2 SAAAGT. The CDR3 has 20 residues. V dropped 0 bases and J dropped 2; count of bases not matched to a gene: 8. TCRdb itself ran the reads through MiXCR, one entry per CDR3 protein. Seen here are approximately 1,000,000 distinct CDR3 sequences, roughly 30% observed once, and the top ten hold roughly an eighth. The V and J genes are TRBV6-8 and TRBJ2-6; 12 bases line up with TRBD1. The TCR comes from a human donor in good health (CMV status not recorded). Some clones in this sample may be carry-over from other donors' samples. Source: cultured CD8+ T cells from PBMCs, taken from culture after CMV antigen stimulation. In nucleotides, the CDR3 is TGTGCCAGCAGTTACTCGAAACGGGACAGGGGGCACGCTGGGGCCAACGTCCTGACTTTC. Amino acids: CASSYSKRDRGHAGANVLTF.